This TCR beta chain emerged from a study of tumor and adjacent non-tumor tissue in lung cancer. TCRbeta libraries were built with three rounds of nested PCR, modified from ARM-PCR. One entry per CDR3 protein, called by TCRdb with MiXCR from the multiplex PCR reads. The sample contains 43,000 or so distinct CDR3 sequences, 60% of which appear only once. The CDR3 covers 12 residues. Germline-derived CDR1 and CDR2 are SGHAT and FQNNGV. Worth noting for this clonotype: The junction departs from the called germline gene at one end, perhaps through a read error.

No cell sorting was done before RNA was extracted from the tissue. Distant lung tissue was collected more than 3 cm away from the tumor edge. Sequenced input: distant non-tumor lung tissue. The chain links TRBV11-2 to TRBJ1-3; no firm D call. The TCR sequence derives from a man aged 45-65 years with non-small cell lung cancer. In DNA form, the CDR3 reads TGTGCCAGCAACTTAGGAGGAAGCACCATATATTTT. It is translated as CASNLGGSTIYF.